One sample yielded the 18 T cell receptor beta chains listed below, sequenced in a study of blood T cell repertoires in COVID-19. Assay: immunoSEQ multiplex PCR; the TCRdb copy retains only in-frame clones and omits some. The sample lists around 150,000 clones, about four fifths occurring once. Material: peripheral blood. Every receptor here comes from a young man with COVID-19, enrolled during active disease.

This chain joins TRBV20-1 and TRBJ2-7; tentatively, D is TRBD1 (5 bases). The CDR3 has 13 residues. Germline assignment: CDR1 DFQATT and CDR2 SNEGSKA (reference sequence). V lost 3 bases to trimming and J lost 4 bases, with 13 bases between them. CDR3 DNA sequence: TGCAGTGCTAGTAGGGGTTCAGGGTACGAGCAGTACTTC. This codes for CSASRGSGYEQYF.

The chain is built from TRBV28 and TRBJ2-7, with a tentative D call TRBD2 (6 bases). The V end lost 6 bases, the J end lost 3 bases, and 15 bases lay between the germline ends. The germline V gene has CDR1 MDHEN and CDR2 SYDVKM. The CDR3 loop spans 14 amino acids. This CDR3 reads CASSGSTGVYEQYF. In DNA, the CDR3 is TGTGCCAGCAGCGGGTCGACGGGAGTCTACGAGCAGTACTTC.

This clone was recorded once. The chain couples TRBV27 to TRBJ1-1; unclear D gene. The germline gives CDR1 MNHEY, CDR2 SMNVEV (reference sequence). Trimming left V 5 bases short and J 5 bases short, with 6 bases between. This CDR3 has 11 residues. The CDR3 DNA reads as TGTGCCAGCAGTGGGCCAACTGAAGCTTTCTTT. Protein sequence: CASSGPTEAFF.

CDR3 in amino acids: CASSVQGSGANVLTF. The CDR3 DNA sequence: TGTGCCAGCAGCGTCCAGGGATCCGGGGCCAACGTCCTGACTTTC. This sequence joins TRBV7-2 and TRBJ2-6; D might be TRBD1 (5 bases). The CDR3 has 15 residues. The germline V and J ends were trimmed by 5 bases and 4 bases, with 12 bases remaining between them. CDR1 and CDR2 from the germline V gene are SGHTA and FQGNSA.

The chain carries TRBV9 and TRBJ2-2; D gene uncertain. Germline V gives CDR1 SGDLS, CDR2 YYNGEE. V was shortened by 4 bases and J by 5 bases, with 12 bases between the two germline ends. The CDR3 runs 14 residues. CDR3 DNA: TGTGCCAGCAGCCCCCCAGTAATAACCGGGGAGCTGTTTTTT. Encoded protein: CASSPPVITGELFF.

The chain has TRBV19 and TRBJ1-2; TRBD1 matches 8 bases. Germline CDR1 is LNHDA and CDR2 is SQIVND (reference sequence). V was clipped by 7 bases and J by 5 bases; unmatched bases: 12. This CDR3 region has 15 residues. Here the CDR3 reads CASTLVGQGGYGYTF. CDR3 in DNA: TGTGCCAGTACCTTAGTCGGACAGGGCGGTTATGGCTACACCTTC.

This clone has only a few counts. This sequence joins TRBV9 and TRBJ2-3, with 9 bases fitting TRBD2. After removal of 4 bases from V and 0 bases from J, the junction contained 6 bases not matched to a gene. The CDR3 runs to 16 residues. Germline CDR1 and CDR2: SGDLS and YYNGEE. The CDR3 DNA reads TGTGCCAGCAGCAACCGACTAGCGGTTAGCACAGATACGCAGTATTTT. Translation: CASSNRLAVSTDTQYF.

Details on this clone: At one boundary the junction diverges from the germline segment, which might be a read error. This rearrangement joins TRBV11-3 to TRBJ2-1; no clear D gene. The CDR3 extends over 13 amino acids. In germline, CDR1 is SGHNT, CDR2 YENEEA. CDR3 in DNA: TGTGCCAGCAGCGTAGAGATTCGGAGCGAGCAGTTCTTC. Translating it yields CASSVEIRSEQFF.

This clone was observed a few times. The chain carries TRBV7-8 and TRBJ2-5; maybe TRBD1 (7 bases). The length of the CDR3 is 15 residues. Germline CDR1 reads SGHVS; CDR2 reads FQNEAQ. Between the trimmed V and J ends, which lost 4 bases and 2 bases, there was a span of 14 bases. CDR3 bases: TGTGCCAGCAGCTCTTACGCGGGACAGCAAGAGACCCAGTACTTC. Translating gives CASSSYAGQQETQYF.

This clone was seen just once. This sequence joins TRBV7-9 and TRBJ2-1; 8 bases are a match to TRBD1. CDR3 length: 14 amino acids. The junction had 7 bases not matched to a gene; V was cut back by 5 bases and J by 7 bases. Per the germline V gene, CDR1 is SEHNR and CDR2 is FQNEAQ (reference sequence). In DNA form, the CDR3 reads TGTGCCAGCAGCACGCGGGACAGGCTAAATGAGCAGTTCTTC. It yields the protein CASSTRDRLNEQFF.

The chain links TRBV7-8 to TRBJ1-1; D may be TRBD1 (6 bases). V lost 4 bases and J lost 3, with 12 bases in between. Per the germline V gene, CDR1 is SGHVS and CDR2 is FQNEAQ. The CDR3 extends over 14 amino acids. Here the CDR3 DNA reads TGTGCCAGCAGCTCGAATTACAGGGACACTGAAGCTTTCTTT. It specifies CASSSNYRDTEAFF.

The chain carries TRBV7-8 and TRBJ2-6, with unresolved D. Germline CDR1 is SGHVS and CDR2 is FQNEAQ. The ends were cut back, 2 bases at V and 0 bases at J, with 8 bases in the middle. The CDR3 loop spans 16 amino acids. CDR3 bases: TGTGCCAGCAGCTTAAAACGGAGCTCTGGGGCCAACGTCCTGACTTTC. As protein: CASSLKRSSGANVLTF.

CDR3: CASSLQGAGDEQYF. CDR3 in DNA: TGTGCCAGCAGCTTACAGGGGGCGGGCGACGAGCAGTACTTC. The chain uses TRBV9 and TRBJ2-7; TRBD1 aligns across 9 bases. The germline V gene encodes CDR1 SGDLS and CDR2 YYNGEE. The CDR3 covers 14 residues. Trimming removed 4 bases from V and 5 bases from J; junction bases left unmatched: 7.

This chain uses TRBV10-3 with TRBJ2-7; a weak D match, TRBD2 (5 bases). The V gene lost 5 bases and the J gene lost 2 bases, with 13 bases spanning the gap. The CDR3 has 14 amino acids. Germline CDR1 reads ENHRY; CDR2 reads SYGVKD. In DNA form, the CDR3 reads TGTGCCATCAGTACTAGGTTAAATACCTACGAGCAGTACTTC. Amino acids: CAISTRLNTYEQYF.

The chain joins TRBV28 to TRBJ2-3; TRBD1 matches at 9 bases. The ends lost 6 bases at V and 5 bases at J; junction bases unmatched: 9. CDR3 length: 15 amino acids. Germline V gene lookup returns CDR1 MDHEN and CDR2 SYDVKM. The CDR3 DNA follows: TGTGCCAGCAGGTCCGGAGGGACAGGGAGAGATACGCAGTATTTT. Translated: CASRSGGTGRDTQYF.

V is TRBV29-1 and J is TRBJ2-5; 7 bases are shared with TRBD2. The CDR3 extends over 14 amino acids. Trimming cost V 4 bases and J 4 bases; bases outside gene matches: 9. Germline V CDR1 and CDR2: SQVTM, ANQGSEA. CDR3 region: CSVVRTPGGETQYF. The CDR3 nucleotides are TGCAGCGTTGTTAGGACACCGGGGGGAGAGACCCAGTACTTC.

J is TRBJ1-1 and V is TRBV5-5, with TRBD1 matching 9 bases. J gave up 4 bases and V 3 bases, and 7 bases lay outside the gene matches. This CDR3 is 15 amino acids long. Per germline, CDR1 SGHKS and CDR2 YYEKEE (reference sequence). Here the CDR3 DNA reads TGTGCCAGCAGCTGGGCCGGGACAGGGACCACTGAAGCTTTCTTT. This codes for CASSWAGTGTTEAFF.

The chain carries TRBV2 and TRBJ2-1, with TRBD2 matching over 13 bases. The CDR3 loop spans 15 amino acids. Germline V gene data show CDR1 as SNHLY and CDR2 as FYNNEI. With 5 bases clipped from V and 12 bases from J, the junction kept 10 bases outside the gene matches. The CDR3 loop is CASSQRTSGSMAQFF. The DNA for the CDR3 is TGTGCCAGCAGTCAGCGGACTAGCGGGAGCATGGCGCAGTTCTTC. Filled out from reference TRBV2 and TRBJ2-1, the complete variable domain reads EPEVTQTPSHQVTQMGQEVILRCVPISNHLYFYWYRQILGQKVEFLVSFYNNEISEKSEIFDDQFSVERPDGSNFTLKIRSTKLEDSAMYFCASSQRTSGSMAQFFGPGTRLTVL.